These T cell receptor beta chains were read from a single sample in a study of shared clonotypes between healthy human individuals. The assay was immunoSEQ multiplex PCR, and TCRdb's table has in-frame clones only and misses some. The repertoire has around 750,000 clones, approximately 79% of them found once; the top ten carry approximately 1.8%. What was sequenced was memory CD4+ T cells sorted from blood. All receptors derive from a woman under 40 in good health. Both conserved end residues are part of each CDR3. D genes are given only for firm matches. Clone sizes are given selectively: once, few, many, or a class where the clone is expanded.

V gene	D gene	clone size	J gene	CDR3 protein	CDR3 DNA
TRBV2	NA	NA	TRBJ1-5	CASSAGWSNQPQHF	TGTGCCAGCAGTGCCGGGTGGAGCAATCAGCCCCAGCATTTT
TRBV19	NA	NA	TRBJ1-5	CASSINGNQPQHF	TGTGCCAGTAGTATAAATGGCAATCAGCCCCAGCATTTT
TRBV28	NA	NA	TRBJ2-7	CASSLRLADPHF	TGTGCCAGCAGTTTACGTTTGGCAGATCCGCACTTC
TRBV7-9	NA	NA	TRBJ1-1	CASRREATEAFF	TGTGCCAGCAGGAGGGAGGCCACTGAAGCTTTCTTT
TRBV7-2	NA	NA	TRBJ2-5	CASSLVGTGNSQETQYF	TGTGCCAGCAGCTTAGTTGGAACAGGCAATAGTCAAGAGACCCAGTACTTC
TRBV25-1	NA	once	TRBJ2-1	CASSGVGSRSYNEQFF	TGTGCCAGCAGTGGGGTCGGGAGTAGGTCCTACAATGAGCAGTTCTTC
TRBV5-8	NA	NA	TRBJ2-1	CASSLRGTYNEQFF	TGTGCCAGCAGCCTTCGGGGCACCTACAATGAGCAGTTCTTC
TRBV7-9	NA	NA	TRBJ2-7	CASTHQEGPHEQYF	TGTGCCAGCACCCACCAGGAGGGTCCGCACGAGCAGTACTTC
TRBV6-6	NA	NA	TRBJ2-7	CASSKPDRSYEQYF	TGTGCCAGCAGTAAACCCGACAGGAGCTACGAGCAGTACTTC
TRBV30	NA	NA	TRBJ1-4	CAWRPGVTTNEKLFF	TGTGCCTGGAGACCCGGAGTTACAACTAATGAAAAACTGTTTTTT
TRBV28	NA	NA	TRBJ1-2	CASSLGIRRRRGYTF	TGTGCCAGCAGTTTGGGGATAAGAAGAAGGAGGGGCTACACCTTC
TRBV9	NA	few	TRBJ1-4	CASSVTSTGKLFF	TGTGCCAGCAGCGTTACTTCGACGGGGAAACTGTTTTTT
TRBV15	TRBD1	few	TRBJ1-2	CATSRAGGYGYTF	TGTGCCACCAGCAGAGCAGGGGGCTATGGCTACACCTTC
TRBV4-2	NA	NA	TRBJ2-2	CASSQVGADERITGELFF	TGTGCCAGCAGCCAAGTTGGGGCTGACGAGCGAATCACCGGGGAGCTGTTTTTT
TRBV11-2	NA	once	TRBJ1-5	CASSSTADGQPQHF	TGTGCCAGCAGCTCAACGGCCGACGGCCAGCCCCAGCATTTT
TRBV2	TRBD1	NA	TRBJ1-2	CASSVGQNYGYTF	TGTGCCAGCAGTGTGGGACAGAACTATGGCTACACCTTC
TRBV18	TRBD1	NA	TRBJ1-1	CASSGDSEGAFF	TGTGCCAGCTCAGGGGACAGTGAAGGAGCTTTCTTT
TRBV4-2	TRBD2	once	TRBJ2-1	CASSQQLAGGQREQFF	TGTGCCAGCAGCCAGCAACTAGCGGGAGGACAAAGGGAGCAGTTCTTC
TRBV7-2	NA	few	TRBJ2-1	CASSLARGSTEQFF	TGTGCCAGCAGCTTAGCGCGGGGTAGCACTGAGCAGTTCTTC
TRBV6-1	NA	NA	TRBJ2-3	CASGIDTDTQYF	TGTGCCAGCGGGATAGACACAGATACGCAGTATTTT
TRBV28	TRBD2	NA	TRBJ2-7	CASRRSGRAGYEQYF	TGTGCCAGCAGGAGGAGCGGGAGGGCCGGCTACGAGCAGTACTTC
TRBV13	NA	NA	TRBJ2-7	CASSLVHAQRGDEQYF	TGTGCCAGCAGCTTAGTTCACGCCCAAAGGGGGGACGAGCAGTACTTC
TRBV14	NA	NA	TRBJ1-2	CASSQVRNYGYTF	TGTGCCAGCAGCCAAGTCAGGAACTATGGCTACACCTTC
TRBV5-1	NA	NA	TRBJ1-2	CASSSHGQSYGYTF	TGCGCCAGCAGCAGCCACGGGCAGTCCTATGGCTACACCTTC
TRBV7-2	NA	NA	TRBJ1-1	CASSWGEDTEAFF	TGTGCCAGCAGCTGGGGTGAGGACACTGAAGCTTTCTTT